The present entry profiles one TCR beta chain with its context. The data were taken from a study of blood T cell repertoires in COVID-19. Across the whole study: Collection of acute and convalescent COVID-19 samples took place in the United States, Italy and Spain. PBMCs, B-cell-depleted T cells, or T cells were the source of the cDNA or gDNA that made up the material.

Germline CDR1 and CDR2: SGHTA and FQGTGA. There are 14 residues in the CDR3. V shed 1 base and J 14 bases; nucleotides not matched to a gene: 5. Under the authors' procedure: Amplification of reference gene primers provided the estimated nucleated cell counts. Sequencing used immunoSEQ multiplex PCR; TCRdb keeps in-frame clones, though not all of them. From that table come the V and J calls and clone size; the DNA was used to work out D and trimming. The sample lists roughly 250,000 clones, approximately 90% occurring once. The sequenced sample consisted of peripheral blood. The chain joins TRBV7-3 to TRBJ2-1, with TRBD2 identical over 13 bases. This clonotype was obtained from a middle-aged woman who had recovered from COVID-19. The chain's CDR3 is CASSLIATSGGKFF. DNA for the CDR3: TGTGCCAGCAGCTTAATAGCGACTAGCGGGGGGAAGTTCTTC.